Presented here are 11 T cell receptor beta chains from one specimen sequenced in a study of cytotoxic CD8 clonotypes in ibrutinib-treated CLL. Profiled with immunoSEQ multiplex PCR; TCRdb holds only in-frame clones, not every one. The repertoire has some 200,000 clones, approximately 79% of them found once; the top ten carry about 10%. This material consisted of PBMCs, taken after 12 months of ibrutinib treatment. The origin of the receptors is a human donor with chronic lymphocytic leukemia.

The chain couples TRBV5-1 to TRBJ1-1, with 11 bases identical to TRBD1. V gave up 1 base and J gave up 4 bases; unmatched junction bases: 3. The CDR3 extends over 15 amino acids. Per germline, CDR1 SGHRS and CDR2 YFSETQ. In DNA, the CDR3 is TGCGCCAGCAGCTTGATCGGGACAGGGGGCACTGAAGCTTTCTTT. This sequence encodes CASSLIGTGGTEAFF.

The chain employs TRBV19 and TRBJ1-1; no definite D call. The germline V gene encodes CDR1 LNHDA and CDR2 SQIVND (reference sequence). The CDR3 totals 12 residues. V was cut by 10 bases and J by 5 bases, with 14 bases left in between. CDR3 loop: CATYPGGTEAFF. The CDR3 coding sequence is TGTGCCACTTACCCGGGCGGGACTGAAGCTTTCTTT.

The chain carries TRBV6-5 and TRBJ1-1, with 7 bases that match TRBD1. With V trimmed by 6 bases and J by 0 bases, 4 bases remained unmatched. The CDR3 contains 14 residues. Per germline, CDR1 MNHEY and CDR2 SVGAGI. In DNA, the CDR3 is TGTGCCAGCAGATCACAGGGGATGAACACTGAAGCTTTCTTT. It is translated as CASRSQGMNTEAFF.

This clone was detected only a few times. CDR3 residues: CASSKDPAGEQFF. Here the CDR3 DNA reads TGCGCCAGCAGCAAAGACCCCGCTGGGGAGCAGTTCTTC. The chain uses TRBV5-1 and TRBJ2-1; D gene uncertain. From germline, CDR1 is SGHRS and CDR2 YFSETQ. The CDR3 is 13 amino acids. V was shortened by 4 bases and J by 10 bases, with 15 bases between the two germline ends.

The rearrangement links TRBV25-1 to TRBJ2-7, with 7 positions matching TRBD1. Germline V lookup: CDR1 MGHDK, CDR2 SYGVNS. The CDR3 runs to 15 residues. Trimming cost V 3 bases and J 4 bases; bases outside gene matches: 9. The CDR3 DNA is TGTGCCAGCAGTGACTCACAGGGGTCGGGATACGAGCAGTACTTC. Translation gives CASSDSQGSGYEQYF.

The rearrangement joins TRBV11-2 to TRBJ2-3; TRBD2 matches 12 bases. There are 15 residues in the CDR3. Germline trimming cut 4 bases from V and 4 bases from J; bases unmatched to any gene: 3. From germline, CDR1 is SGHAT and CDR2 FQNNGV. In DNA form, the CDR3 reads TGTGCCAGCAGCTGGACTAGCGGGGCCCCAGATACGCAGTATTTT. This translates into CASSWTSGAPDTQYF.

DNA of the CDR3: TGCGCCAGCAGCTTGGAGGACAGAATCCCTGGCTACACCTTC. This gives the protein CASSLEDRIPGYTF. The rearrangement joins TRBV5-1 to TRBJ1-2, with D perhaps matching TRBD1 (6 bases). The V end lost 0 bases, the J end lost 7 bases, and 13 bases lay between the germline ends. This CDR3 spans 14 amino acids. Per the germline V gene, CDR1 is SGHRS and CDR2 is YFSETQ.

The rearrangement joins TRBV6-1 to TRBJ2-2, with no clear D. The CDR3 totals 13 residues. Trimming cost V 2 bases and J 4 bases, with 5 bases left between them. Germline V lookup: CDR1 MNHNS, CDR2 SASEGT. CDR3 loop: CASSEYGTGELFF. In DNA, the CDR3 is TGTGCCAGCAGTGAATATGGCACCGGGGAGCTGTTTTTT.

This clone has a handful of counts. The chain links TRBV30 to TRBJ2-7, with TRBD1 as a possible D gene (6 bases). Germline-derived CDR1 and CDR2 are GTSNPN and SVGIG (reference sequence). This CDR3 contains 12 residues. The V end lost 0 bases, the J end lost 3 bases, and 6 bases lay between the germline ends. The CDR3 DNA follows: TGTGCCTGGAGTGTAGGGGGCTACGAGCAGTACTTC. Translated, it gives CAWSVGGYEQYF. Supplemented by reference TRBV30 and TRBJ2-7, the full variable domain reads SQTIHQWPATLVQPVGSPLSLECTVEGTSNPNLYWYRQAAGRGLQLLFYSVGIGQISSEVPQNLSASRPQDRQFILSSKKLLLSDSGFYLCAWSVGGYEQYFGPGTRLTVT.

CDR3 loop: CASVDRENYGYTF. CDR3 coding DNA: TGTGCCAGCGTGGACAGGGAGAACTATGGCTACACCTTC. This rearrangement joins TRBV2 to TRBJ1-2, with TRBD1 matching over 8 bases. V gave up 8 bases and J gave up 2 bases; unmatched junction bases: 4. CDR3 length equals 13 residues. Looked up from germline, CDR1 is SNHLY and CDR2 is FYNNEI.

This clone occurred once. The chain uses TRBV4-1 and TRBJ2-2; TRBD2 agrees at 12 bases. V was clipped by 3 bases and J by 3 bases; unmatched bases: 2. This CDR3 has 16 residues. Germline V gene sequence: CDR1 MGHRA, CDR2 YSYEKL. CDR3 DNA sequence: TGCGCCAGCAGCCACCCTAGCGGGGGGGACACCGGGGAGCTGTTTTTT. Translation gives CASSHPSGGDTGELFF.